The 21 T cell receptor beta chains in this list originate from one sample, sequenced in a study of blood T cell repertoires in COVID-19. Using immunoSEQ multiplex PCR, the repertoire was profiled, and TCRdb retains in-frame clones only, with some absent. The table shows hundreds of thousands of clones, with roughly 89% occurring only once. Material: peripheral blood. The origin of the receptors is a woman between 25 and 40 years old with active or convalescent COVID-19.

This clone came up a few times. J is TRBJ1-1 and V is TRBV11-2, with a tentative D call TRBD1 (6 bases). This CDR3 is built from 14 residues. V was pared by 5 bases and J by 1 base, with 11 bases between. Germline CDR1 reads SGHAT; CDR2 reads FQNNGV. Written as DNA, the CDR3 is TGTGCCAGCAGCCAGGGACACGAGAACACTGAAGCTTTCTTT. Its protein is CASSQGHENTEAFF.

The chain uses TRBV7-2 and TRBJ1-2; no definite D call. CDR3 size: 14 residues. V was trimmed by 2 bases and J by 4 bases, leaving 11 bases between them. CDR1 is SGHTA, CDR2 FQGNSA, per germline. CDR3 nucleotide sequence: TGTGCCAGCAGCTTAATAACCTATCTCTATGGCTACACCTTC. The encoded protein is CASSLITYLYGYTF.

This rearrangement joins TRBV5-1 to TRBJ2-2, with D perhaps TRBD2 (5 bases). From germline, CDR1 is SGHRS and CDR2 YFSETQ. CDR3 size: 13 residues. Between the trimmed V and J ends, which lost 6 bases and 6 bases, there was a span of 12 bases. The CDR3: CASNLGEPGELFF. In DNA, the CDR3 is TGCGCCAGCAATCTTGGGGAGCCCGGGGAGCTGTTTTTT.

The chain combines TRBV3-1 (or the pseudogene TRBV3-2) with TRBJ2-3; the match to TRBD2 covers 11 bases. The ends lost 4 bases at V and 5 bases at J; junction bases unmatched: 8. The CDR3 length is 16 residues. Germline CDR1 is LGHDT and CDR2 is YNNKEL (reference sequence). The DNA for the CDR3 is TGTGCCAGCAGCCCTGGTAGCGGGGGGGCGATAGATACGCAGTATTTT. Residues: CASSPGSGGAIDTQYF.

Notes on this clone: At one of its ends the junction is not consistent with the germline gene, which may arise from a read error. The chain carries TRBV6-2 or TRBV6-3 and TRBJ1-1; TRBD1 matches at 7 bases. The CDR3 totals 15 residues. CDR1 is MNHEY and CDR2 is SVGEGT in the germline V gene. CDR3 loop: CASSYVQGMNTEAFF. CDR3 sequence (DNA): TGTGCCAGCAGTTACGTACAGGGGATGAATACTGAAGCTTTCTTT.

The rearrangement joins TRBV7-2 to TRBJ2-5; D remains unclear. Between the trimmed V and J ends, which lost 5 bases and 0 bases, there was a span of 13 bases. This CDR3 has 15 amino acids. The germline V gene has CDR1 SGHTA and CDR2 FQGNSA. CDR3 in DNA: TGTGCCAGCAGCCCCAACGGAGTGAACCAAGAGACCCAGTACTTC. Its translation: CASSPNGVNQETQYF.

This sequence joins TRBV7-2 and TRBJ1-5; D not resolved. Germline CDR1 SGHTA, CDR2 FQGNSA. Trimming removed 1 base at V and 0 bases at J, with 7 bases between. CDR3 length: 15 residues. The CDR3 coding sequence is TGTGCCAGCAGCTTAGTTGGAGATAGCAATCAGCCCCAGCATTTT. Translation gives CASSLVGDSNQPQHF.

The V gene is TRBV6-1, the J gene TRBJ2-7; the D gene is possibly TRBD1 (6 bases). Germline assignment: CDR1 MNHNS and CDR2 SASEGT. The CDR3 totals 14 residues. Trimming pared 6 bases from V and 0 bases from J, leaving 12 bases between. The CDR3 DNA sequence: TGTGCCAGCAGAAGGACAGCGAGCTCCTACGAGCAGTACTTC. Translated, it gives CASRRTASSYEQYF.

J is TRBJ2-3 and V is TRBV4-1; TRBD2 might be the D (5 bases). Germline V lookup: CDR1 MGHRA, CDR2 YSYEKL. V lost 0 bases to trimming and J lost 2 bases, with 12 bases between them. This CDR3 is 16 amino acids long. The CDR3 nucleotides read TGCGCCAGCAGCCAAGATCGGGGTGGGGACACAGATACGCAGTATTTT. This encodes CASSQDRGGDTDTQYF.

The chain links TRBV4-1 to TRBJ1-2; 7 bases match TRBD1. The CDR3 is 15 amino acids. Germline assignment: CDR1 MGHRA and CDR2 YSYEKL. The ends lost 0 bases at V and 4 bases at J; junction bases unmatched: 5. CDR3 loop: CASSQDLGGRYGYTF. CDR3 coding DNA: TGCGCCAGCAGCCAAGATCTAGGGGGCCGCTATGGCTACACCTTC.

The V call is TRBV5-5, the J call TRBJ2-7; D gene unclear. CDR3 size: 13 residues. The germline V gene has CDR1 SGHKS and CDR2 YYEKEE (reference sequence). The ends were cut back, 1 base at V and 6 bases at J, with 11 bases in the middle. Here the CDR3 reads CASSLTPPGEQYF. CDR3 DNA: TGTGCCAGCAGCTTGACCCCCCCGGGCGAGCAGTACTTC.

The sample holds a few counts of this clone. V and J are TRBV19 and TRBJ1-5; tentative D call: TRBD1 (5 bases). The CDR3 totals 15 residues. CDR1 is LNHDA and CDR2 is SQIVND in the germline V gene (reference sequence). The germline V and J ends were trimmed by 3 bases and 3 bases, with 12 bases remaining between them. CDR3 nucleotides: TGTGCCAGTAGTATGTCGAAGGGGTCCAATCAGCCCCAGCATTTT. This encodes CASSMSKGSNQPQHF. Full variable domain (missing parts from reference TRBV19 and TRBJ1-5): DGGITQSPKYLFRKEGQNVTLSCEQNLNHDAMYWYRQDPGQGLRLIYYSQIVNDFQKGDIAEGYSVSREKKESFPLTVTSAQKNPTAFYLCASSMSKGSNQPQHFGDGTRLSIL.

The chain carries TRBV19 and TRBJ1-4; possible D gene TRBD1, 6 bases. CDR3 length: 15 amino acids. V dropped 5 bases and J dropped 5 bases, with 15 bases sitting between them. Germline V CDR1 and CDR2: LNHDA, SQIVND (reference sequence). DNA of the CDR3: TGTGCCAGTAGTGAAGTTTCAGGGGTAAATGAAAAACTGTTTTTT. Translation: CASSEVSGVNEKLFF.

The chain links TRBV27 to TRBJ1-2, with TRBD1 identical over 9 bases. The CDR3 extends over 16 amino acids. J gave up 0 bases and V 4 bases, and 6 bases lay outside the gene matches. CDR1 and CDR2 from the germline V gene are MNHEY and SMNVEV (reference sequence). The CDR3, as DNA: TGTGCCAGCAGTTCATCCCGGGACAGGGCTAACTATGGCTACACCTTC. Encoded protein: CASSSSRDRANYGYTF.

V usage is TRBV7-6 and J usage is TRBJ1-4; 8 nucleotides match TRBD1. This CDR3 spans 16 amino acids. V lost 5 bases, J lost 4 bases, and 9 bases stayed unmatched. The germline CDR1 and CDR2 sequences are SGHVS and FNYEAQ. This CDR3 reads CASSPDRGGLNEKLFF. For the CDR3, the DNA is TGTGCCAGCAGCCCCGACAGGGGTGGGCTTAATGAAAAACTGTTTTTT.

V is TRBV30 and J is TRBJ1-5; D uncertain. V was shortened by 2 bases and J by 5 bases, with 10 bases between the two germline ends. Germline CDR1 GTSNPN, CDR2 SVGIG (reference sequence). The CDR3 covers 13 residues. The CDR3 reads CAWSKTQYQPQHF. Here the CDR3 DNA reads TGTGCCTGGAGTAAGACACAGTATCAGCCCCAGCATTTT.

The genes are TRBV27 and TRBJ2-2; D is possibly TRBD1 (6 bases). The CDR3 consists of 15 residues. The V end was cut by 1 base, the J end by 3 bases, with 9 bases between. Germline lookup yields CDR1 MNHEY and CDR2 SMNVEV (reference sequence). CDR3 sequence reads: CASSLLAGDTGELFF. The CDR3 DNA is TGTGCCAGCAGTTTATTGGCAGGGGACACCGGGGAGCTGTTTTTT.

V and J are TRBV19 and TRBJ1-1; 8 bases are a match to TRBD1. V gave up 3 bases and J gave up 4 bases; unmatched junction bases: 1. This CDR3 spans 13 amino acids. The germline V gene encodes CDR1 LNHDA and CDR2 SQIVND (reference sequence). CDR3 sequence: CASSMTGATEAFF. The CDR3 DNA sequence: TGTGCCAGTAGTATGACAGGGGCCACTGAAGCTTTCTTT.

The chain links TRBV6-5 to TRBJ2-3, with 11 positions matching TRBD2. CDR3 length: 15 residues. Germline V gene sequence: CDR1 MNHEY, CDR2 SVGAGI. V was pared by 1 base and J by 5 bases, with 2 bases of the junction left unmatched. CDR3 amino acids: CASSYLGLAGDTQYF. As DNA, the CDR3 is TGTGCCAGCAGTTACTTAGGACTAGCGGGAGATACGCAGTATTTT.

This clone came up once. The J gene is TRBJ2-1, the V gene TRBV4-1, with D perhaps matching TRBD2 (5 bases). The CDR3 covers 13 residues. V dropped 4 bases and J dropped 6 bases, with 10 bases sitting between them. The germline CDR1 and CDR2 sequences are MGHRA and YSYEKL. CDR3 nucleotides: TGCGCCAGCAGCCTCGGTCGGGGCAATGAGCAGTTCTTC. This codes for CASSLGRGNEQFF.

This clone has a handful of counts. The chain has TRBV6-4 and TRBJ2-1; tentatively, D is TRBD2 (6 bases). This CDR3 is built from 14 residues. Germline-derived CDR1 and CDR2 are MRHNA and SNTAGT. Trimming shortened V by 5 bases and J by 3 bases, and 11 bases separated the two germline ends. CDR3 region: CASSTGLDYNEQFF. The DNA of the CDR3 is TGTGCCAGCAGTACGGGACTGGACTACAATGAGCAGTTCTTC.